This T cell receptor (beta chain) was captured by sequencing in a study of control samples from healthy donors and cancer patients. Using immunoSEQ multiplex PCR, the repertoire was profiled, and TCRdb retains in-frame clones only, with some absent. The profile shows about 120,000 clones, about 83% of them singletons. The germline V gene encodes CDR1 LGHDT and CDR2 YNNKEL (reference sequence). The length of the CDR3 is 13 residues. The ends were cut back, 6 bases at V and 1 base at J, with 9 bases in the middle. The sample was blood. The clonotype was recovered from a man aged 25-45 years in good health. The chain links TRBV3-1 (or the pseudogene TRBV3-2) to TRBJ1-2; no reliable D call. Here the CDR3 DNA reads TGTGCCAGCAGTCCACCGGGTAACTATGGCTACACCTTC. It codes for CASSPPGNYGYTF.